The 21 T cell receptor beta chains below were found in one sample sequenced in a study of Graves' ophthalmopathy and Graves' hyperthyroidism. RNA transcripts served as template for amplifying TCR beta CDR3 sequences. The workflow started with a first-round RT-PCR run with HTBI primers and then moved on to a second-round multiplex PCR. MiXCR was run by TCRdb on the multiplex PCR reads, yielding one entry per CDR3 protein. The sample holds around 660,000 distinct CDR3 sequences, roughly 41% seen once. Sequencing was performed on peripheral blood. The receptor set was obtained from an adult man with Graves' ophthalmopathy.

This chain connects TRBV9 to TRBJ2-2; no clear D gene. The CDR3 loop spans 12 amino acids. The germline CDR1 and CDR2 sequences are SGDLS and YYNGEE. V was cut by 0 bases and J by 8 bases, with 5 bases left in between. The CDR3 DNA reads as TGTGCCAGCAGCGTAGGGCTAGGGGAGCTGTTTTTT. Translated, it gives CASSVGLGELFF.

There are many counts of this clonotype. The J gene is TRBJ1-5, the V gene TRBV9; a weak D match, TRBD1 (6 bases). The CDR3 covers 14 residues. Trimming cost V 0 bases and J 4 bases, with 8 bases left between them. Germline CDR1 is SGDLS and CDR2 is YYNGEE. Here the CDR3 reads CASSVEGGNQPQHF. CDR3 DNA sequence: TGTGCCAGCAGCGTAGAGGGGGGGAATCAGCCCCAGCATTTT. The full variable domain, with the rest looked up from reference TRBV9 and TRBJ1-5, is DSGVTQTPKHLITATGQRVTLRCSPRSGDLSVYWYQQSLDQGLQFLIQYYNGEERAKGNILERFSAQQFPDLHSELNLSSLELGDSALYFCASSVEGGNQPQHFGDGTRLSIL.

The chain is built from TRBV10-3 and TRBJ2-7; either TRBD1 or TRBD2 may fit D (5 bases each). Between the trimmed V and J ends, which lost 3 bases and 7 bases, there was a span of 13 bases. The germline CDR1 and CDR2 sequences are ENHRY and SYGVKD. The CDR3 length is 13 residues. The CDR3, as DNA: TGTGCCATCAGTGACGGGGCGACCACGGAGCAGTACTTC. It codes for CAISDGATTEQYF.

In the case of this clonotype: An end of the junction differs from the germline gene, which may be a read error. The chain couples TRBV7-9 to TRBJ2-7; D not certain. Germline V CDR1 and CDR2: SEHNR, FQNEAQ (reference sequence). This CDR3 has 10 residues. DNA of the CDR3: TGCGCCAGCAGCCAAGACGAGCAGTACTTC. Translated, it gives CASSQDEQYF.

This clonotype was seen many times. The chain employs TRBV11-2 and TRBJ2-7; 8 bases are shared with TRBD2. Germline V gives CDR1 SGHAT, CDR2 FQNNGV. J lost 6 bases, V lost 7 bases, and 20 bases had no gene match. The CDR3 totals 17 residues. The chain's CDR3 is CASTPGGWDVAGSEQYF. CDR3 in DNA: TGTGCCAGCACCCCGGGAGGGTGGGACGTCGCGGGTAGCGAGCAGTACTTC.

This clonotype was counted many times. This chain uses TRBV7-9 with TRBJ2-5; TRBD2 is a possible D gene (9 bases). Trimming shortened V by 4 bases and J by 1 base, and 22 bases separated the two germline ends. Germline V gene sequence: CDR1 SEHNR, CDR2 FQNEAQ (reference sequence). CDR3 length: 18 amino acids. DNA for the CDR3: TGTGCCAGCAGCTACAACCAGGGGGCTAGCGGGACCCAAGAGACCCAGTACTTC. Amino acids: CASSYNQGASGTQETQYF.

A word on this clonotype: A read error may explain this, as a much larger clone is one base away. The CDR3 does not end in the conserved phenylalanine or tryptophan, so this is likely a read error. The chain joins TRBV7-2 to TRBJ1-4, with TRBD1 identical over 7 bases. The germline V gene encodes CDR1 SGHTA and CDR2 FQGNSA. The V gene end was trimmed by 1 base and the J gene end by 5 bases; junction bases not matched to a gene: 1. This CDR3 is built from 14 residues. The CDR3 bases are TGTGCCAGCAGCTTAGAGACAGGGAATGAAAAACTGTTTCTT. Amino acids: CASSLETGNEKLFL.

This clonotype was found many times. The CDR3 protein is CASSQARSTEAFF. The CDR3 nucleotides are TGCGCCAGCAGCCAGGCAAGGAGCACTGAAGCTTTCTTT. The chain is built from TRBV4-1 and TRBJ1-1; D is ambiguous. Per the germline V gene, CDR1 is MGHRA and CDR2 is YSYEKL. The CDR3 loop spans 13 amino acids. V lost 3 bases and J lost 4, with 9 bases in between.

This clonotype was observed many times. The J gene is TRBJ1-1, the V gene TRBV6-6, with a weak D call TRBD1 (5 bases). V was shortened by 0 bases and J by 7 bases, with 6 bases between the two germline ends. The CDR3 has 12 residues. Germline V CDR1 and CDR2: MNHNY, SVGAGI (reference sequence). CDR3: CASSYSQGEAFF. The CDR3 bases are TGTGCCAGCAGTTACTCGCAGGGTGAAGCTTTCTTT.

This chain connects TRBV6-2 or TRBV6-3 to TRBJ2-7; TRBD1 might be the D (5 bases). From germline, CDR1 is MNHEY and CDR2 SVGEGT. The CDR3 extends over 15 amino acids. Trimming removed 6 bases from V and 3 bases from J, with 18 bases in between. CDR3 sequence: CASSPLWTSHYEQYF. The CDR3 DNA sequence: TGTGCCAGCAGCCCCCTATGGACATCTCACTACGAGCAGTACTTC.

This clonotype was observed at least ten times. The chain couples TRBV10-3 to TRBJ2-5, with unresolved D. V gave up 4 bases and J gave up 2 bases, with 11 bases separating them. The CDR3 covers 14 residues. Per the germline V gene, CDR1 is ENHRY and CDR2 is SYGVKD. CDR3 sequence reads: CAISAAPTQETQYF. CDR3 DNA: TGTGCCATCAGTGCCGCGCCTACACAAGAGACCCAGTACTTC.

This clonotype was counted at least ten times. This chain joins TRBV7-9 and TRBJ1-3; weak D call: TRBD1 (5 bases). The CDR3 runs to 15 residues. Trimming stripped 5 bases from V and 4 bases from J, with 15 bases between. Germline V lookup: CDR1 SEHNR, CDR2 FQNEAQ (reference sequence). The chain's CDR3 is CASSPSRGGGNTIYF. The CDR3 nucleotides read TGTGCCAGCAGCCCTAGTAGGGGTGGAGGAAACACCATATATTTT.

This clonotype was picked up a small number of times. The chain joins TRBV4-2 to TRBJ1-2; D gene uncertain. V gave up 3 bases and J gave up 7 bases, with 6 bases separating them. CDR3 length: 11 residues. The germline V gene encodes CDR1 LGHNA and CDR2 YNFKEQ. DNA for the CDR3: TGTGCCAGCAGCCATTCTGGTGGCTACACCTTC. Protein product: CASSHSGGYTF.

This clonotype appeared once. The gene calls are TRBV2 and TRBJ2-3, with 8 bases matching TRBD2. The J segment lost 3 bases and the V segment lost 6 bases, leaving 11 bases of the junction unmatched. The CDR3 is 16 amino acids. The germline V gene encodes CDR1 SNHLY and CDR2 FYNNEI. CDR3 loop: CASSMRTSSSTDTQYF. CDR3 in DNA: TGTGCCAGCAGCATGAGGACTAGCAGCTCGACAGATACGCAGTATTTT. The full variable domain, completed using reference TRBV2 and TRBJ2-3, is EPEVTQTPSHQVTQMGQEVILRCVPISNHLYFYWYRQILGQKVEFLVSFYNNEISEKSEIFDDQFSVERPDGSNFTLKIRSTKLEDSAMYFCASSMRTSSSTDTQYFGPGTRLTVL.

The rearrangement uses TRBV5-1 and TRBJ1-1; 9 bases fit TRBD1. CDR1 and CDR2 from the germline V gene are SGHRS and YFSETQ. After removal of 4 bases from V and 5 bases from J, the junction contained 9 bases not matched to a gene. The CDR3 runs 15 residues. The CDR3 nucleotides read TGCGCCAGCAGCCCGGGACAGGGTCGAGGTACTGAAGCTTTCTTT. Translating gives CASSPGQGRGTEAFF.

At least ten counts were recorded for this clonotype. The rearrangement uses TRBV9 and TRBJ2-5; TRBD2 matches 8 bases. The CDR3 length is 15 residues. The J segment lost 5 bases and the V segment lost 0 bases, leaving 6 bases of the junction unmatched. Germline values: CDR1 SGDLS, CDR2 YYNGEE. CDR3 residues: CASSVGGSGVETQYF. The CDR3 region has the DNA TGTGCCAGCAGCGTAGGTGGTAGCGGGGTCGAGACCCAGTACTTC.

This clonotype came up many times. V and J are TRBV7-6 and TRBJ2-5; D is uncertain. Trimming cost V 1 base and J 5 bases, with 8 bases left between them. The germline gives CDR1 SGHVS, CDR2 FNYEAQ. The CDR3 consists of 13 residues. The CDR3 here is CASSLGNMETQYF. The CDR3 DNA reads as TGTGCCAGCAGCTTAGGTAATATGGAGACCCAGTACTTC.

The DNA for the CDR3 is TGTGCCAGCAGACTCAATCAGGGGGCTCACGAGCAGTACTTC. This sequence encodes CASRLNQGAHEQYF. This chain links TRBV4-2 with TRBJ2-7; 8 bases are a match to TRBD1. The CDR3 is made up of 14 amino acids. V shed 6 bases and J 5 bases; nucleotides not matched to a gene: 9. Germline assignment: CDR1 LGHNA and CDR2 YNFKEQ.

The V gene is TRBV10-3, the J gene TRBJ1-5; TRBD1 might be the D (6 bases). Germline assignment: CDR1 ENHRY and CDR2 SYGVKD. The CDR3 is made up of 13 amino acids. Trimming removed 8 bases from V and 11 bases from J, with 19 bases in between. CDR3 in DNA: TGTGCCATCGGGGGAGGGGGACATGGGGCCCAGCATTTT. Protein: CAIGGGGHGAQHF.

In this sample, this clonotype turned up many times. The chain joins TRBV2 to TRBJ2-7; D ambiguous. CDR3 length: 15 amino acids. CDR1 SNHLY and CDR2 FYNNEI come from the germline V gene. Trimming pared 2 bases from V and 0 bases from J, leaving 11 bases between. The CDR3 loop reads CASSEYSRTSYEQYF. DNA for the CDR3: TGTGCCAGCAGTGAATACAGCCGGACCTCCTACGAGCAGTACTTC.

The rearrangement links TRBV2 to TRBJ2-1, with TRBD2 matching 12 bases. The CDR3 spans 16 residues. V shed 7 bases, J shed 4 bases, and the junction held 8 bases outside the gene matches. In germline, CDR1 is SNHLY, CDR2 FYNNEI. The CDR3 spells CASIPTLAGGYNEQFF. Written as DNA, the CDR3 is TGTGCCAGCATACCGACCCTAGCGGGGGGGTACAATGAGCAGTTCTTC.